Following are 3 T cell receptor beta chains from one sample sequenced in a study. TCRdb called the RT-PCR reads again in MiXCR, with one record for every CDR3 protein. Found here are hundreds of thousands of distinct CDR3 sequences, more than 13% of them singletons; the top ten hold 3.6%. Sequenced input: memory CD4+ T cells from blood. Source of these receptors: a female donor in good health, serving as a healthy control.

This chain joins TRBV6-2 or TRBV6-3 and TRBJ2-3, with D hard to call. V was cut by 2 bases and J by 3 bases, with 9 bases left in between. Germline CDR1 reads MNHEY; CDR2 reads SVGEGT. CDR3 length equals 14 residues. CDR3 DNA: TGTGCCAGCAGTTACCAATATGGGACAGATACGCAGTATTTT. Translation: CASSYQYGTDTQYF.

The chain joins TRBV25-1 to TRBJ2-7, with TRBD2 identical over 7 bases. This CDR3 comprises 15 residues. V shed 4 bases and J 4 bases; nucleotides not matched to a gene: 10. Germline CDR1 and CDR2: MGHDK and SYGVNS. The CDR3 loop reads CASSGPGGKTYEQYF. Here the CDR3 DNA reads TGTGCCAGCAGTGGACCGGGAGGAAAAACATACGAGCAGTACTTC.

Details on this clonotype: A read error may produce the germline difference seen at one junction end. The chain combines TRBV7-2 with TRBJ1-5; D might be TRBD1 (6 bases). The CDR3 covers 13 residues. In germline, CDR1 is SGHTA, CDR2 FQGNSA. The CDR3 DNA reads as TGTGCCATCAGCTTCTGGACAGACCAGCCCCAGCATTTT. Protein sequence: CAISFWTDQPQHF. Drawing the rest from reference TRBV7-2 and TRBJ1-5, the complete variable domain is GAGVSQSPSNKVTEKGKDVELRCDPISGHTALYWYRQSLGQGLEFLIYFQGNSAPDKSGLPSDRFSAERTGGSVSTLTIQRTQQEDSAVYLCAISFWTDQPQHFGDGTRLSIL.